The 31 T cell receptor beta chains reported below all come from one sample, sequenced in a study of shared clonotypes between healthy human individuals. Profiled with immunoSEQ multiplex PCR; TCRdb holds only in-frame clones, not every one. The sample includes about 320,000 clones, around 90% of them seen just once. The sequencing sample was made of memory CD8+ T cells sorted from blood. Sample subset: CD45RO+ cells pooled with CCR7-negative TemRA cells. The receptor source for this set is a man aged 18 to 35 in good health.

V gene TRBV7-9 combines with J gene TRBJ1-4, with 7 bases identical to TRBD1. CDR1 SEHNR and CDR2 FQNEAQ come from the germline V gene (reference sequence). Trimming took 4 bases from V and 3 from J; bases not matched to a gene: 14. The CDR3 runs to 18 residues. In DNA form, the CDR3 reads TGTGCCAGCAGCTCAACGAGTATACAGGGGATAGCTAATGAAAAACTGTTTTTT. Its translation: CASSSTSIQGIANEKLFF. The variable domain in full, with the rest retrieved from reference TRBV7-9 and TRBJ1-4, is DTGVSQNPRHKITKRGQNVTFRCDPISEHNRLYWYRQTLGQGPEFLTYFQNEAQLEKSRLLSDRFSAERPKGSFSTLEIQRTEQGDSAMYLCASSSTSIQGIANEKLFFGSGTQLSVL.

V and J are TRBV28 and TRBJ1-5; D is unclear. The CDR3 loop spans 14 amino acids. The germline V and J ends were trimmed by 3 bases and 0 bases, with 6 bases remaining between them. Germline CDR1 reads MDHEN; CDR2 reads SYDVKM. CDR3 sequence: CASSFQISNQPQHF. As DNA, the CDR3 is TGTGCCAGCAGTTTCCAGATTAGCAATCAGCCCCAGCATTTT.

The V gene is TRBV11-2, the J gene TRBJ2-5; D gene unclear. The CDR3 has 14 residues. Germline V lookup: CDR1 SGHAT, CDR2 FQNNGV. Trimming removed 0 bases from V and 5 bases from J, with 10 bases in between. CDR3: CASSLDSNFETQYF. The CDR3 nucleotides read TGTGCCAGCAGCTTAGATAGCAATTTCGAGACCCAGTACTTC.

The rearrangement joins TRBV15 to TRBJ1-4; tentative D call: TRBD1 (6 bases). CDR3 length equals 16 residues. V was cut by 4 bases and J by 3 bases, with 15 bases left in between. CDR1 is LNHNV and CDR2 is YYDKDF in the germline V gene (reference sequence). The CDR3 DNA follows: TGTGCCACCAGCACCCTCTGGGGGGCTCCTAATGAAAAACTGTTTTTT. Protein: CATSTLWGAPNEKLFF.

With regard to this clone: The identical CDR3 is also encoded by other nucleotide sequences in the sample. This rearrangement joins TRBV7-9 to TRBJ2-2; D is ambiguous. The V end lost 4 bases, the J end lost 4 bases, and 4 bases lay between the germline ends. The V gene's germline CDR1 is SEHNR and CDR2 FQNEAQ (reference sequence). The length of the CDR3 is 12 residues. For the CDR3, the DNA is TGTGCCAGCAGCTATGGCACCGGGGAGCTGTTTTTT. It yields the protein CASSYGTGELFF.

The chain links TRBV13 to TRBJ2-3; D gene unclear. The ends were cut back, 0 bases at V and 2 bases at J, with 9 bases in the middle. This CDR3 is built from 15 residues. Germline values: CDR1 PRHDT, CDR2 FYEKMQ (reference sequence). The chain's CDR3 is CASSLGVDVTDTQYF. CDR3 sequence (DNA): TGTGCCAGCAGCTTAGGGGTGGACGTCACAGATACGCAGTATTTT.

Remarks on this clone: In the same sample, other DNA sequences code for this CDR3. The CDR3 spells CASSLQGSSYEQYF. As DNA, the CDR3 is TGTGCCAGCAGCTTGCAGGGGAGCTCCTACGAGCAGTACTTC. V and J are TRBV7-2 and TRBJ2-7, with TRBD1 as a possible D gene (6 bases). The CDR3 totals 14 residues. Per the germline V gene, CDR1 is SGHTA and CDR2 is FQGNSA. V lost 3 bases and J lost 0, with 9 bases in between.

The rearrangement uses TRBV9 and TRBJ1-1; no clear D gene. The CDR3 runs 16 residues. Trimming took off 0 bases at V and 6 bases at J, with 18 bases between the two ends. Germline V lookup: CDR1 SGDLS, CDR2 YYNGEE. CDR3 amino acids: CASSVGVEARNPEAFF. The CDR3 DNA sequence: TGTGCCAGCAGCGTAGGGGTTGAGGCGAGAAACCCTGAAGCTTTCTTT.

The rearrangement links TRBV5-1 to TRBJ2-1, with TRBD2 matching over 10 bases. The CDR3 length is 14 residues. The junction had 5 bases not matched to a gene; V was cut back by 5 bases and J by 6 bases. Germline lookup yields CDR1 SGHRS and CDR2 YFSETQ. The CDR3 region is CASSTLAGRNEQFF. CDR3 DNA: TGCGCCAGCAGTACACTAGCGGGACGCAATGAGCAGTTCTTC.

The rearrangement links TRBV28 to TRBJ1-1; D unresolved. CDR1 is MDHEN and CDR2 is SYDVKM in the germline V gene. This CDR3 is built from 14 residues. The V gene lost 6 bases and the J gene lost 7 bases, with 18 bases spanning the gap. The CDR3 DNA reads TGTGCCAGCAGAGGCACGGGAATAAACCTTGAAGCTTTCTTT. As protein: CASRGTGINLEAFF.

The chain links TRBV2 to TRBJ2-3; D ambiguous. The V end lost 8 bases, the J end lost 4 bases, and 13 bases lay between the germline ends. Germline V gives CDR1 SNHLY, CDR2 FYNNEI. The CDR3 is made up of 13 amino acids. DNA for the CDR3: TGTGCCAGCCTTGACTTAACCCCAGATACGCAGTATTTT. Protein: CASLDLTPDTQYF.

V gene TRBV4-3 combines with J gene TRBJ1-2; D gene uncertain. The CDR3 totals 14 residues. V lost 0 bases to trimming and J lost 3 bases, with 8 bases between them. Germline loops: CDR1 LGHNA, CDR2 YSLEER. The CDR3 loop is CASSQDNGYYGYTF. CDR3 DNA sequence: TGCGCCAGCAGCCAAGATAACGGATACTATGGCTACACCTTC.

V is TRBV6-6 and J is TRBJ2-3; TRBD2 matches at 10 bases. This CDR3 spans 15 amino acids. V gave up 6 bases and J gave up 2 bases; unmatched junction bases: 5. From germline, CDR1 is MNHNY and CDR2 SVGAGI (reference sequence). The CDR3 reads CASRIAGGYTDTQYF. CDR3 nucleotides: TGTGCCAGCAGGATAGCGGGAGGATACACAGATACGCAGTATTTT.

This rearrangement joins TRBV5-6 to TRBJ1-2, with 7 nucleotides matching TRBD1. Germline CDR1 SGHDT, CDR2 YYEEEE. Trimming cost V 4 bases and J 2 bases; bases outside gene matches: 8. The CDR3 length is 15 residues. The CDR3 sequence is CASSAMTDRNYGYTF. The DNA for the CDR3 is TGTGCCAGCAGCGCCATGACGGACAGGAACTATGGCTACACCTTC.

The rearrangement links TRBV25-1 to TRBJ1-2; perhaps TRBD1 as D (5 bases). V lost 4 bases to trimming and J lost 8 bases, with 20 bases between them. The germline CDR1 and CDR2 sequences are MGHDK and SYGVNS. The CDR3 has 15 residues. Written as DNA, the CDR3 is TGTGCCAGCAGTGGCCCCACCAGGGTCGAAGGCGGCTACACCTTC. Translating it yields CASSGPTRVEGGYTF.

The chain has TRBV7-9 and TRBJ2-1; D may match TRBD1 or TRBD2 (5 bases each). The germline gives CDR1 SEHNR, CDR2 FQNEAQ (reference sequence). Trimming left V 7 bases short and J 2 bases short, with 15 bases between. CDR3 size: 15 residues. In DNA, the CDR3 is TGTGCCAGCAACCAGCAGGGACGGACCTACAATGAGCAGTTCTTC. This translates into CASNQQGRTYNEQFF.

This CDR3 is CASVPGQGVRGEAFF. CDR3 coding DNA: TGTGCCAGCGTTCCGGGACAGGGGGTTCGGGGTGAAGCTTTCTTT. The V gene is TRBV25-1, the J gene TRBJ1-1; 11 bases match TRBD1. V dropped 8 bases and J dropped 7; count of bases not matched to a gene: 12. Germline CDR1 is MGHDK and CDR2 is SYGVNS. CDR3 size: 15 residues. The full variable domain, its missing parts supplied by reference TRBV25-1 and TRBJ1-1, is EADIYQTPRYLVIGTGKKITLECSQTMGHDKMYWYQQDPGMELHLIHYSYGVNSTEKGDLSSESTVSRIRTEHFPLTLESARPSHTSQYLCASVPGQGVRGEAFFGQGTRLTVV.

J is TRBJ2-1 and V is TRBV9; D gene uncertain. The CDR3 sequence is 14 residues long. Trimming pared 4 bases from V and 7 bases from J, leaving 15 bases between. Germline values: CDR1 SGDLS, CDR2 YYNGEE. This chain's CDR3 is CASSPGGFGNEQFF. The CDR3 region has the DNA TGTGCCAGCAGCCCCGGTGGGTTTGGGAATGAGCAGTTCTTC.

Many counts were recorded for this clone. The V call is TRBV2, the J call TRBJ1-1; possibly TRBD1 for D (5 bases). The CDR3 is 14 amino acids. CDR1 and CDR2 (germline): SNHLY, FYNNEI. Trimming stripped 2 bases from V and 1 base from J, with 8 bases between. This CDR3 is CASSERDENTEAFF. CDR3 DNA: TGTGCCAGCAGTGAACGGGACGAGAACACTGAAGCTTTCTTT.

The gene calls are TRBV6-5 and TRBJ2-5; D remains unclear. Trimming pared 8 bases from V and 1 base from J, leaving 14 bases between. The CDR3 is made up of 14 amino acids. Germline V lookup: CDR1 MNHEY, CDR2 SVGAGI. CDR3 region: CASGRFAAQETQYF. The CDR3, as DNA: TGTGCCAGCGGAAGGTTCGCGGCCCAAGAGACCCAGTACTTC.

The V and J genes are TRBV9 and TRBJ2-5, with 8 bases that match TRBD1. J gave up 1 base and V 3 bases, and 8 bases lay outside the gene matches. Germline V gene lookup returns CDR1 SGDLS and CDR2 YYNGEE. This CDR3 comprises 16 residues. DNA of the CDR3: TGTGCCAGCAGCGAATTCGACAGGGGCGGCCAAGAGACCCAGTACTTC. It specifies CASSEFDRGGQETQYF.

The chain joins TRBV10-3 to TRBJ1-3; D uncertain. The CDR3 contains 15 residues. Germline CDR1 is ENHRY and CDR2 is SYGVKD. The V end was cut by 2 bases, the J end by 2 bases, with 10 bases between. This CDR3 reads CAISEPPLAGNTIYF. The CDR3 coding sequence is TGTGCCATCAGTGAGCCTCCGCTGGCTGGAAACACCATATATTTT.

The V and J genes are TRBV2 and TRBJ2-1, with D perhaps TRBD2 (6 bases). Germline V gives CDR1 SNHLY, CDR2 FYNNEI. CDR3 length equals 16 residues. The germline V and J ends were trimmed by 4 bases and 4 bases, with 17 bases remaining between them. The CDR3 loop reads CASSVGTGLLYNEQFF. The DNA of the CDR3 is TGTGCCAGCAGTGTGGGAACAGGACTACTTTACAATGAGCAGTTCTTC.

The chain carries TRBV29-1 and TRBJ2-3; TRBD2 matches at 13 bases. There are 15 residues in the CDR3. CDR1 is SQVTM and CDR2 is ANQGSEA in the germline V gene. After removal of 1 base from V and 4 bases from J, the junction contained 2 bases not matched to a gene. The CDR3 nucleotides are TGCAGCGTTGAAGGACTAGCGGGGGGCGCAGATACGCAGTATTTT. This codes for CSVEGLAGGADTQYF.

The chain uses TRBV30 and TRBJ2-5; D is ambiguous. Trimming cost V 2 bases and J 13 bases, with 14 bases left between them. The CDR3 spans 11 residues. The germline CDR1 and CDR2 sequences are GTSNPN and SVGIG (reference sequence). CDR3 coding DNA: TGTGCCTGGAGTCTGAGCCCCGCTAGGTACTTC. This encodes CAWSLSPARYF.

The V and J genes are TRBV2 and TRBJ1-1; D possibly corresponds to TRBD1 (5 bases). The length of the CDR3 is 14 residues. The germline V gene has CDR1 SNHLY and CDR2 FYNNEI. Trimming left V 6 bases short and J 0 bases short, with 11 bases between. The chain's CDR3 is CASSQGHMNTEAFF. CDR3 DNA: TGTGCCAGCAGCCAAGGACATATGAACACTGAAGCTTTCTTT.

The V call is TRBV28, the J call TRBJ2-3; D is unclear. The CDR3 loop spans 15 amino acids. V was cut by 5 bases and J by 6 bases, with 18 bases left in between. Germline CDR1 reads MDHEN; CDR2 reads SYDVKM. CDR3 loop: CASSPSGPQRDTQYF. CDR3 nucleotide sequence: TGTGCCAGCAGTCCCTCGGGTCCCCAGAGGGATACGCAGTATTTT. The full variable domain, with the rest looked up from reference TRBV28 and TRBJ2-3, is DVKVTQSSRYLVKRTGEKVFLECVQDMDHENMFWYRQDPGLGLRLIYFSYDVKMKEKGDIPEGYSVSREKKERFSLILESASTNQTSMYLCASSPSGPQRDTQYFGPGTRLTVL.

The chain links TRBV15 to TRBJ1-2; 9 bases match TRBD1. The CDR3 contains 14 residues. V trimming: 5 bases; J trimming: 5 bases; junction bases outside the gene matches: 6. Per germline, CDR1 LNHNV and CDR2 YYDKDF (reference sequence). DNA for the CDR3: TGTGCCACCAGCTCGACAGGGGGTGGGTATGGCTACACCTTC. Translation gives CATSSTGGGYGYTF. The whole variable domain, remainder taken from reference TRBV15 and TRBJ1-2, is DAMVIQNPRYQVTQFGKPVTLSCSQTLNHNVMYWYQQKSSQAPKLLFHYYDKDFNNEADTPDNFQSRRPNTSFCFLDIRSPGLGDTAMYLCATSSTGGGYGYTFGSGTRLTVV.

The chain uses TRBV27 and TRBJ1-1; 10 positions agree with TRBD1. Germline assignment: CDR1 MNHEY and CDR2 SMNVEV (reference sequence). V was pared by 2 bases and J by 5 bases, with 2 bases of the junction left unmatched. There are 14 residues in the CDR3. Here the CDR3 DNA reads TGTGCCAGCAGTTTACGGACAGGGGGTACTGAAGCTTTCTTT. Encoded protein: CASSLRTGGTEAFF.

V and J are TRBV6-5 and TRBJ2-7; TRBD1 agrees at 7 bases. This CDR3 has 16 residues. Germline V gene data show CDR1 as MNHEY and CDR2 as SVGAGI. J lost 4 bases, V lost 0 bases, and 9 bases had no gene match. The CDR3 region is CASSYSIGQVIYEQYF. CDR3 in DNA: TGTGCCAGCAGTTACTCGATTGGACAGGTCATATACGAGCAGTACTTC.

V and J are TRBV7-9 and TRBJ1-2; weak D call: TRBD1 (6 bases). Trimming left V 5 bases short and J 4 bases short, with 17 bases between. Germline V lookup: CDR1 SEHNR, CDR2 FQNEAQ (reference sequence). The CDR3 runs 15 residues. In nucleotides, the CDR3 is TGTGCCAGCAGCCCCGGACAGCATACCTTCTATGGCTACACCTTC. It codes for CASSPGQHTFYGYTF. Complete variable domain (other parts from reference TRBV7-9 and TRBJ1-2): DTGVSQNPRHKITKRGQNVTFRCDPISEHNRLYWYRQTLGQGPEFLTYFQNEAQLEKSRLLSDRFSAERPKGSFSTLEIQRTEQGDSAMYLCASSPGQHTFYGYTFGSGTRLTVV.